The sequence of this T cell receptor (beta chain) was determined in a study of cytomegalovirus exposure and HLA in healthy donors. With 60 Vbeta and 13 Jbeta primers, the PCR was carried out. The protocol was immunoSEQ multiplex PCR, while the TCRdb copy is restricted to in-frame clones and leaves out a portion. Of over 120,000 clones in the sample, less than 85% were seen once. The junction had 7 bases not matched to a gene; V was cut back by 6 bases and J by 3 bases. Germline-derived CDR1 and CDR2 are SGHNT and YYREEE (reference sequence). The CDR3 contains 14 residues. V usage is TRBV5-4 and J usage is TRBJ2-3; the match to TRBD1 covers 7 bases. The receptor comes from a woman aged 55-69 years in good health and CMV-seropositive. Sequencing used PBMCs. As DNA, the CDR3 is TGTGCCAGCACCGACAGGGTGGGGACAGATACGCAGTATTTT. This translates into CASTDRVGTDTQYF.